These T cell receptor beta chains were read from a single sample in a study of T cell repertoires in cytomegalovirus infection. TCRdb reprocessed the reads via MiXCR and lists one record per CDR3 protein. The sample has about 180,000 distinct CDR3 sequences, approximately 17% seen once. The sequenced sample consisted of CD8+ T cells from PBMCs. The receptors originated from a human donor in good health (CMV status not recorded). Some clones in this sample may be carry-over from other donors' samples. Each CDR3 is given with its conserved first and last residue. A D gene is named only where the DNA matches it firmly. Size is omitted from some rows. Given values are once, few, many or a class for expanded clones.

CDR3: CASSLRLAGTDTQYF
DNA: TGTGCCAGCAGCCTCCGACTAGCGGGGACAGATACGCAGTATTTT
size: few
D: TRBD2
V: TRBV7-8
J: TRBJ2-3

CDR3: CASSGRPSNGYTF
DNA: TGTGCCAGCAGTGGACGGCCTTCAAATGGCTACACCTTC
size: .
D: .
V: TRBV2
J: TRBJ1-2

CDR3: CASIRGGTDTQYF
DNA: TGTGCCAGCATTAGGGGTGGCACAGATACGCAGTATTTT
size: .
D: .
V: TRBV6-6
J: TRBJ2-3

CDR3: CASSQDGLSYEQYF
DNA: TGCGCCAGCAGCCAAGATGGTCTCTCCTACGAGCAGTACTTC
size: .
D: .
V: TRBV4-1
J: TRBJ2-7

CDR3: CASSQETSGSTTDTQYF
DNA: TGCGCCAGCAGCCAAGAGACTAGCGGGAGCACCACAGATACGCAGTATTTT
size: few
D: TRBD2
V: TRBV4-1
J: TRBJ2-3

CDR3: CASSSGQGKVYEQYF
DNA: TGTGCCAGCAGCTCGGGACAGGGGAAGGTTTACGAGCAGTACTTC
size: .
D: TRBD1
V: TRBV7-8
J: TRBJ2-7

CDR3: CASGLAANEQFF
DNA: TGTGCTAGTGGTCTTGCCGCCAATGAGCAGTTCTTC
size: few
D: .
V: TRBV12-5
J: TRBJ2-1

CDR3: CASSTTFNEQFF
DNA: TGTGCCAGTAGTACTACCTTCAATGAGCAGTTCTTC
size: .
D: .
V: TRBV19
J: TRBJ2-1

CDR3: CASSLQAASGNTIYF
DNA: TGTGCCAGCAGCCTCCAGGCGGCGTCTGGAAACACCATATATTTT
size: .
D: .
V: TRBV9
J: TRBJ1-3

CDR3: CASSLLGQNPNEQFF
DNA: TGTGCCAGCAGTTTGCTAGGACAGAATCCCAATGAGCAGTTCTTC
size: .
D: .
V: TRBV28
J: TRBJ2-1

CDR3: CASSFDGTQETQYF
DNA: TGTGCCAGCAGTTTCGACGGTACCCAAGAGACCCAGTACTTC
size: .
D: .
V: TRBV7-2
J: TRBJ2-5

CDR3: CSASIRDTEAFF
DNA: TGCAGTGCTAGTATTAGGGACACTGAAGCTTTCTTT
size: .
D: .
V: TRBV20-1
J: TRBJ1-1

CDR3: CASSQYSYEQYF
DNA: TGTGCCAGCAGTCAGTATAGCTACGAGCAGTACTTC
size: few
D: .
V: TRBV7-6
J: TRBJ2-7

CDR3: CASSSWDSSYNSPLHF
DNA: TGTGCCAGCAGCTCCTGGGACAGCTCCTATAATTCACCCCTCCACTTT
size: .
D: TRBD1
V: TRBV7-2
J: TRBJ1-6

CDR3: CATSRDRGRGSPLHF
DNA: TGTGCCACCAGCAGAGATCGGGGGAGGGGTTCACCCCTCCACTTT
size: few
D: .
V: TRBV15
J: TRBJ1-6

CDR3: CSVGTASNQPQHF
DNA: TGCAGCGTCGGCACCGCTTCTAATCAGCCCCAGCATTTT
size: .
D: .
V: TRBV29-1
J: TRBJ1-5

CDR3: CASSQDRGDTQYF
DNA: TGCGCCAGCAGCCAAGATCGGGGGGATACGCAGTATTTT
size: .
D: .
V: TRBV4-1
J: TRBJ2-3

CDR3: CSVEPGRTHGTQYF
DNA: TGCAGCGTTGAACCCGGACGGACGCACGGGACCCAGTACTTC
size: .
D: .
V: TRBV29-1
J: TRBJ2-5

CDR3: CASSQERRFTDTQYF
DNA: TGTGCCAGCAGCCAAGAGCGGCGATTCACAGATACGCAGTATTTT
size: .
D: .
V: TRBV14
J: TRBJ2-3

CDR3: CASSLGGRAEAFF
DNA: TGTGCCAGCAGCTTGGGGGGTCGGGCTGAAGCTTTCTTT
size: .
D: .
V: TRBV7-9
J: TRBJ1-1

CDR3: CASSLLAGGRTGELFF
DNA: TGTGCCAGCAGCTTGCTGGCGGGGGGCAGAACCGGGGAGCTGTTTTTT
size: .
D: TRBD2
V: TRBV7-9
J: TRBJ2-2

CDR3: CASSLRQGATGELFF
DNA: TGCGCCAGCAGCCTTCGACAGGGGGCCACCGGGGAGCTGTTTTTT
size: few
D: TRBD1
V: TRBV4-3
J: TRBJ2-2

CDR3: CASSYFPPTGYNEQFF
DNA: TGTGCCAGCAGCTATTTCCCCCCGACAGGGTACAATGAGCAGTTCTTC
size: .
D: TRBD1
V: TRBV7-9
J: TRBJ2-1

CDR3: CASSPYRDRIEQYF
DNA: TGTGCCAGCAGTCCATATCGGGACAGAATAGAGCAGTACTTC
size: few
D: TRBD1
V: TRBV27
J: TRBJ2-7

CDR3: CATQMSGSSTDTQYF
DNA: TGTGCCACCCAAATGTCGGGGTCTAGCACAGATACGCAGTATTTT
size: few
D: .
V: TRBV2
J: TRBJ2-3

CDR3: CASSPRLAGYNEQFF
DNA: TGTGCCAGCAGCCCTCGACTAGCGGGGTACAATGAGCAGTTCTTC
size: few
D: TRBD2
V: TRBV7-9
J: TRBJ2-1

CDR3: CASSQVGGRAEAFF
DNA: TGCGCCAGCAGCCAAGTTGGTGGAAGGGCTGAAGCTTTCTTT
size: few
D: .
V: TRBV4-3
J: TRBJ1-1

CDR3: CATSDFRGANTGELFF
DNA: TGTGCCACCAGTGATTTCAGGGGCGCGAACACCGGGGAGCTGTTTTTT
size: few
D: .
V: TRBV24-1
J: TRBJ2-2

CDR3: CASSQTGDWSGYTF
DNA: TGTGCCAGCAGTCAGACAGGGGATTGGAGTGGCTACACCTTC
size: .
D: TRBD1
V: TRBV6-2/TRBV6-3
J: TRBJ1-2

CDR3: CASSLDRGTSYNEQFF
DNA: TGTGCCAGCAGCTTGGATAGGGGGACCTCCTACAATGAGCAGTTCTTC
size: few
D: .
V: TRBV5-6
J: TRBJ2-1

CDR3: CASSLGVLNTEAFF
DNA: TGTGCCAGCAGTTTAGGGGTGCTGAACACTGAAGCTTTCTTT
size: .
D: .
V: TRBV27
J: TRBJ1-1

CDR3: CASSMRDPSSYNEQFF
DNA: TGTGCCAGCAGCATGAGGGACCCGAGCTCCTACAATGAGCAGTTCTTC
size: .
D: .
V: TRBV7-6
J: TRBJ2-1

CDR3: CARTGTGDLHAYYGYTF
DNA: TGTGCCAGGACCGGGACAGGGGATCTTCATGCTTACTATGGCTACACCTTC
size: .
D: TRBD1
V: TRBV2
J: TRBJ1-2

CDR3: CSAILKPGGNQPQHF
DNA: TGCAGTGCTATTCTTAAGCCAGGGGGCAATCAGCCCCAGCATTTT
size: .
D: .
V: TRBV20-1
J: TRBJ1-5

CDR3: CASGDPVGAEAFF
DNA: TGTGCTAGTGGTGACCCAGTGGGGGCTGAAGCTTTCTTT
size: few
D: .
V: TRBV12-5
J: TRBJ1-1

CDR3: CASSLYRGGNQETQYF
DNA: TGTGCCAGCAGTCTTTACAGGGGAGGGAACCAAGAGACCCAGTACTTC
size: few
D: .
V: TRBV28
J: TRBJ2-5

CDR3: CASSVRVSGGGNEQFF
DNA: TGTGCCAGCAGCGTAAGAGTGAGCGGGGGGGGTAATGAGCAGTTCTTC
size: .
D: TRBD2
V: TRBV9
J: TRBJ2-1

CDR3: CSVLEGDNSPLHF
DNA: TGCAGCGTTCTAGAGGGGGATAATTCACCCCTCCACTTT
size: .
D: .
V: TRBV29-1
J: TRBJ1-6

CDR3: CASSIDTSSYNSPLHF
DNA: TGTGCCAGCAGTATAGACACGAGCTCCTATAATTCACCCCTCCACTTT
size: .
D: .
V: TRBV28
J: TRBJ1-6

CDR3: CASSLPGQGNQPQHF
DNA: TGTGCCAGCAGCCTGCCGGGACAGGGGAATCAGCCCCAGCATTTT
size: few
D: TRBD1
V: TRBV7-9
J: TRBJ1-5

CDR3: CASSLGQSTDTQYF
DNA: TGTGCCAGCAGCCTGGGACAGAGCACAGATACGCAGTATTTT
size: few
D: TRBD1
V: TRBV7-6
J: TRBJ2-3

CDR3: CAISWPGAVQETQYF
DNA: TGTGCCATAAGTTGGCCGGGGGCTGTTCAAGAGACCCAGTACTTC
size: many
D: .
V: TRBV6-2/TRBV6-3
J: TRBJ2-5

CDR3: CASSQEAPGQGLEYF
DNA: TGCGCCAGCAGCCAAGAAGCACCGGGACAGGGCCTAGAGTACTTC
size: .
D: TRBD1
V: TRBV4-1
J: TRBJ2-7

CDR3: CASSLAHKAGELFF
DNA: TGTGCCAGCAGCTTAGCGCATAAGGCCGGGGAGCTGTTTTTT
size: .
D: .
V: TRBV7-9
J: TRBJ2-2

CDR3: CASSQSNRTRQREKLFF
DNA: TGTGCCAGCAGCCAATCAAACAGAACGCGGCAGAGAGAAAAACTGTTTTTT
size: few
D: .
V: TRBV14
J: TRBJ1-4

CDR3: CASKGQRVHEQFF
DNA: TGTGCCAGCAAAGGACAGCGAGTCCATGAGCAGTTCTTC
size: many
D: .
V: TRBV6-2/TRBV6-3
J: TRBJ2-1

CDR3: CASKHQGAFYTGNTIYF
DNA: TGTGCCAGCAAGCATCAGGGGGCGTTTTATACCGGAAACACCATATATTTT
size: many
D: TRBD1
V: TRBV28
J: TRBJ1-3

CDR3: CASSPTNSGTSYEQYF
DNA: TGTGCCAGCAGCCCAACTAACTCCGGGACAAGCTACGAGCAGTACTTC
size: few
D: .
V: TRBV11-2
J: TRBJ2-7

CDR3: CASSHEFDRQDEKLFF
DNA: TGTGCCAGCAGCCACGAGTTTGACAGGCAGGATGAAAAACTGTTTTTT
size: few
D: .
V: TRBV4-2
J: TRBJ1-4

CDR3: CASSRGGAGGPNTGELFF
DNA: TGTGCCAGCAGCCGGGGTGGAGCGGGGGGCCCGAACACCGGGGAGCTGTTTTTT
size: .
D: TRBD2
V: TRBV3-1
J: TRBJ2-2

CDR3: CASSPFPEAFF
DNA: TGTGCCAGCAGCCCTTTTCCTGAAGCTTTCTTT
size: few
D: .
V: TRBV7-2
J: TRBJ1-1

CDR3: CASMGRSYNEQFF
DNA: TGTGCCAGCATGGGGCGAAGCTACAATGAGCAGTTCTTC
size: few
D: .
V: TRBV7-9
J: TRBJ2-1

CDR3: CAISELAQNYGYTF
DNA: TGTGCCATCAGTGAGTTAGCCCAGAACTATGGCTACACCTTC
size: .
D: .
V: TRBV10-3
J: TRBJ1-2

CDR3: CASSLGTSGASTDTQYF
DNA: TGTGCCAGCAGCCTCGGGACTAGCGGGGCAAGCACAGATACGCAGTATTTT
size: few
D: TRBD2
V: TRBV7-9
J: TRBJ2-3

CDR3: CASSPIGDTQYF
DNA: TGTGCCAGCAGCCCGATCGGAGATACGCAGTATTTT
size: .
D: .
V: TRBV27
J: TRBJ2-3

CDR3: CASSGTGGGYGYTF
DNA: TGCGCCAGCAGCGGGACAGGGGGCGGCTATGGCTACACCTTC
size: few
D: TRBD1
V: TRBV4-1
J: TRBJ1-2

CDR3: CASGPGPQHF
DNA: TGTGCCAGCGGTCCGGGGCCCCAGCATTTT
size: .
D: .
V: TRBV28
J: TRBJ1-5